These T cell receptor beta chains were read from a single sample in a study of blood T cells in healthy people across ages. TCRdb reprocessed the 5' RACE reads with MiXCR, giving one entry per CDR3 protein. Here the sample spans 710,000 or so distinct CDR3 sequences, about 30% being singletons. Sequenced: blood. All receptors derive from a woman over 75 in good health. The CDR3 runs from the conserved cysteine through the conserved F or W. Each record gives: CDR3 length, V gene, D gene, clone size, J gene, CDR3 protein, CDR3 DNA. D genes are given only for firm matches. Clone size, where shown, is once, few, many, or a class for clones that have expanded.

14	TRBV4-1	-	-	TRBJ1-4	CASSSKGGYEKLFF	TGCGCCAGCAGCAGTAAAGGCGGCTACGAAAAACTGTTTTTT
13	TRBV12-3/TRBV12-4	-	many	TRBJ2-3	CASKEPSTDTQYF	TGTGCCAGCAAGGAGCCTAGCACAGATACGCAGTATTTT
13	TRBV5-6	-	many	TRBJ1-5	CASSPGDNQPQHF	TGTGCCAGCAGCCCGGGGGACAATCAGCCCCAGCATTTT
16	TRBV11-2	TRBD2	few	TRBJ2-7	CASSLSSGAVYNEQYF	TGTGCCAGCAGCTTAAGTAGCGGGGCGGTCTACAATGAGCAGTACTTC
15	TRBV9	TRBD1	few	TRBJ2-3	CASSVTGESTDTQYF	TGTGCCAGCAGCGTGACAGGGGAGAGCACAGATACGCAGTATTTT
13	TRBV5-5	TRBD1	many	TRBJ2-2	CASSAGQAGELFF	TGTGCCAGCAGCGCCGGACAGGCCGGGGAGCTGTTTTTT
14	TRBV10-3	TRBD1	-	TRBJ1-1	CAINGQGSGTEAFF	TGTGCCATCAACGGACAGGGGAGTGGCACTGAAGCTTTCTTT
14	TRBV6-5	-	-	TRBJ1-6	CASNYDRTHSPLHF	TGTGCCAGCAACTACGACAGAACCCATTCACCCCTCCACTTT
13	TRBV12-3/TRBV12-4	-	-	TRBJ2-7	CASSFNRLYEQYF	TGTGCCAGCAGTTTTAACAGGTTGTACGAGCAGTACTTC
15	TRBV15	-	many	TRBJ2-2	CATSPSGGNTGELFF	TGTGCCACCAGCCCTTCTGGGGGGAACACCGGGGAGCTGTTTTTT
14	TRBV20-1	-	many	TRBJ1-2	CSADVNLPPYGYTF	TGCAGTGCGGACGTCAATCTCCCTCCCTATGGCTACACCTTC
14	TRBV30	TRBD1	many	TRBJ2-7	CAWSVAGQGARKYF	TGTGCCTGGAGTGTAGCGGGACAGGGGGCGAGGAAGTACTTC
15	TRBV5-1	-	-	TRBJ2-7	CANSLVGNFYNEQYF	TGCGCCAACAGCTTGGTTGGGAACTTCTACAATGAGCAGTACTTC
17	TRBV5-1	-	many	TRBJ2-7	CASSLGAVLRGSYEQYF	TGCGCCAGCAGCTTGGGGGCAGTATTAAGAGGATCTTACGAGCAGTACTTC
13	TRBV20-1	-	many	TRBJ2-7	CSARQTGGDEQYF	TGCAGTGCTAGACAAACAGGGGGGGACGAGCAGTACTTC
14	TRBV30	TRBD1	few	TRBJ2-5	CAWSVQGVAMGQYF	TGTGCCTGGAGTGTACAGGGGGTCGCCATGGGGCAGTACTTC
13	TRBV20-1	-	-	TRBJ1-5	CSTQRAGNQPQHF	TGCAGTACGCAGAGGGCTGGCAATCAGCCCCAGCATTTT
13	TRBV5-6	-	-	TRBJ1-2	CASSLEGLNGYTF	TGTGCCAGCAGCTTGGAGGGCCTGAATGGCTACACCTTC
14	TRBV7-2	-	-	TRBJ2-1	CASSFDTGHNEQFF	TGTGCCAGCAGCTTCGATACAGGCCACAATGAGCAGTTCTTC
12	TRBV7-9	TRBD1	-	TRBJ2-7	CAGSLETGAQYF	TGCGCCGGCAGCTTAGAGACAGGGGCACAGTACTTC
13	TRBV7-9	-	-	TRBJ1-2	CVSSFVRGDGYTF	TGTGTCAGCAGCTTCGTCCGTGGAGATGGCTACACCTTC
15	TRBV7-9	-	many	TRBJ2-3	CASSSKYRVANTQYF	TGTGCCAGCAGCTCCAAATACAGGGTTGCGAATACGCAGTATTTT
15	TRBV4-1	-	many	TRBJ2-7	CASSQEPGGAYEQYF	TGCGCCAGCAGCCAAGAGCCGGGGGGCGCCTACGAGCAGTACTTC
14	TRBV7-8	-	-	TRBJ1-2	CASSTGTTNYGYTF	TGTGCCAGCAGTACCGGGACAACTAACTATGGCTACACCTTC
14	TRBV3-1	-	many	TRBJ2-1	CASSQDWGNTEQFF	TGTGCCAGCAGCCAAGATTGGGGAAATACTGAGCAGTTCTTC
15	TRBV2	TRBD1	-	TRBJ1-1	CASRPGQVSNTEAFF	TGTGCCAGCAGGCCGGGACAGGTCTCGAACACTGAAGCTTTCTTT
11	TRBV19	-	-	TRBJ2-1	CASRNRDEQFF	TGTGCCAGTAGAAACAGGGATGAGCAGTTCTTC
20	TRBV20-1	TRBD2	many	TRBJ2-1	CSARRDIRTSGGYSYNEQFF	TGCAGTGCTAGGCGAGATATTCGGACTAGCGGGGGATACTCCTACAATGAGCAGTTCTTC
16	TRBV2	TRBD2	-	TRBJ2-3	CDSRASSGGSTDTQYF	TGTGACAGCAGAGCGTCTAGCGGGGGGAGCACAGATACGCAGTATTTT
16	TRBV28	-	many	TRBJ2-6	CASSSPGHSGANVLTF	TGTGCCAGCAGTTCCCCAGGGCACTCTGGGGCCAACGTCCTGACTTTC
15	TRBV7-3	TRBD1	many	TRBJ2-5	CASSFGQGVRETQYF	TGTGCCAGCAGCTTCGGACAGGGGGTCAGGGAGACCCAGTACTTC
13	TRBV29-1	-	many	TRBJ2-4	CSVVVGAKNIQYF	TGCAGCGTTGTCGTAGGAGCCAAAAACATTCAGTACTTC
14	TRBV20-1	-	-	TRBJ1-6	CSASLGRGNSPLHF	TGCAGTGCTAGTCTCGGGAGGGGCAATTCACCCCTCCACTTT
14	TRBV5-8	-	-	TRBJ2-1	CASSVSWIYNEQFF	TGTGCCAGCAGCGTTAGTTGGATCTACAATGAGCAGTTCTTC
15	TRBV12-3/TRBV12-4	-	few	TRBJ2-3	CASSLARGRGDTQYF	TGTGCCAGCAGTTTAGCCCGGGGAAGAGGAGATACGCAGTATTTT
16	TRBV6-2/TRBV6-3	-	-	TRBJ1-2	CASSYFSGGINYGYTF	TGTGCCAGCAGTTATTTTTCTGGGGGAATCAACTATGGCTACACCTTC